This TCR beta chain was obtained from a study of T cell repertoires in cytomegalovirus infection. At the level of the study: Recently identified HLA-C-restricted CMV epitopes were used, and well-studied HLA-B-restricted CMV epitopes were used as well.

A word on this clonotype: Its antigen is currently unknown.

TCRdb re-derived calls from the reads in MiXCR, one entry per CDR3 protein. The data hold 200,000 or so distinct CDR3 sequences, with about 40% observed a single time. Sequencing was performed on CD8+ T cells from cultured PBMCs, taken from culture after CMV antigen stimulation. This clonotype was sampled from a human donor in good health (CMV status not recorded). Some clones in this sample may be carry-over from other donors' samples.

The CDR3 coding sequence is TGTGCCAGCAGTGATGGGACCGGTCCCTACGAGCAGTACTTC. Protein sequence: CASSDGTGPYEQYF. The chain combines TRBV28 with TRBJ2-7; D possibly uses TRBD1 or TRBD2 (5 bases each). The V gene lost 5 bases and the J gene lost 2 bases, with 13 bases spanning the gap. The CDR3 sequence is 14 residues long. The germline V gene has CDR1 MDHEN and CDR2 SYDVKM.